This T cell receptor beta chain was identified in a study of control samples from healthy donors and cancer patients. Germline values: CDR1 MGHDK, CDR2 SYGVNS. This CDR3 spans 18 amino acids. V trimming: 1 base; J trimming: 4 bases; junction bases outside the gene matches: 9. Sequencing used immunoSEQ multiplex PCR; TCRdb keeps in-frame clones, though not all of them. Seen here are roughly 76,000 clones, over 90% observed once, and the top ten hold about 5%. The sequenced material came from blood. The TCR originated in a woman between 18 and 29 years old in good health. The V gene is TRBV25-1, the J gene TRBJ2-2; 10 positions match TRBD2. CDR3 coding DNA: TGTGCCAGCAGTGAATGGGGTAGCGGGAGGTCGAGCACCGGGGAGCTGTTTTTT. It yields the protein CASSEWGSGRSSTGELFF.